This entry lists 9 T cell receptor beta chains sequenced from one sample in a study of T cell repertoires in cytomegalovirus infection (dated by TCRdb to between 2018 and 2020). Sequenced using an Illumina HiSeq 1500. The public reads were reprocessed in TCRdb via fastp at Q25 and MiXCR, keeping in-frame beta chains. Rows merge per CDR3 protein into single entries with the most common DNA and genes. The sample yields 600,000 to 800,000 distinct CDR3 sequences; 20% to 30% were counted once. Of the sample, less than 10% falls within the top ten clones. Sequenced material: CD8+ T cells from PBMCs. Receptors were obtained from a human donor in good health (CMV status not recorded). Some clones in this sample may be carry-over from other donors' samples.

The V call is TRBV14, the J call TRBJ1-4; TRBD1 agrees at 8 bases. Trimming cost V 6 bases and J 6 bases; bases outside gene matches: 9. CDR1 SGHDN and CDR2 FVKESK come from the germline V gene. CDR3 length: 15 residues. The CDR3 DNA sequence: TGTGCCAGCAGGAGAACAGGGGGTTGGGATGAAAAACTGTTTTTT. Protein: CASRRTGGWDEKLFF.

The chain uses TRBV6-5 and TRBJ1-2; 7 nucleotides line up with TRBD1. Losses at the gene ends were 0 bases for V and 4 bases for J; bases not matched to a gene: 14. CDR3 length equals 18 residues. Germline CDR1 MNHEY, CDR2 SVGAGI. The DNA for the CDR3 is TGTGCCAGCAGTTACTCTCGCCAGAGACAGGGCCATCCCTATGGCTACACCTTC. Translation: CASSYSRQRQGHPYGYTF.

The chain couples TRBV29-1 to TRBJ2-1, with D possibly being TRBD2 (7 bases). CDR1 SQVTM and CDR2 ANQGSEA come from the germline V gene. CDR3 length equals 13 residues. CDR3 sequence (DNA): TGCAGTCTACGGGGGGCCATTTACAATGAGCAGTTCTTC. It translates to CSLRGAIYNEQFF.

The V gene is TRBV3-1, the J gene TRBJ1-1; possibly TRBD1 for D (6 bases). The V end lost 8 bases, the J end lost 6 bases, and 19 bases lay between the germline ends. The CDR3 runs to 14 residues. Germline V lookup: CDR1 LGHDT, CDR2 YNNKEL (reference sequence). CDR3: CASAHKIQGAEAFF. CDR3 in DNA: TGTGCCAGCGCTCACAAAATACAGGGCGCTGAAGCTTTCTTT. Full variable domain (remainder filled in from reference TRBV3-1 and TRBJ1-1): DTAVSQTPKYLVTQMGNDKSIKCEQNLGHDTMYWYKQDSKKFLKIMFSYNNKELIINETVPNRFSPKSPDKAHLNLHINSLELGDSAVYFCASAHKIQGAEAFFGQGTRLTVV.

This clonotype has only a few counts. The CDR3 coding sequence is TGTGCCATCAGTGAGAAGTTAGAGGGGGGAAAGAGGAATTCACCCCTCCACTTT. This gives the protein CAISEKLEGGKRNSPLHF. The chain has TRBV10-3 and TRBJ1-6; maybe TRBD1 (6 bases). V lost 2 bases, J lost 7 bases, and 21 bases lay in between. The CDR3 contains 18 residues. Germline V gives CDR1 ENHRY, CDR2 SYGVKD.

The J gene is TRBJ1-2, the V gene TRBV9; TRBD1 agrees at 7 bases. The CDR3 consists of 14 residues. Germline V gene data show CDR1 as SGDLS and CDR2 as YYNGEE. The J segment lost 4 bases and the V segment lost 0 bases, leaving 3 bases of the junction unmatched. The CDR3 protein is CASSVAGQAYGYTF. CDR3 DNA: TGTGCCAGCAGCGTAGCCGGACAGGCCTATGGCTACACCTTC. The variable domain in full, with the rest retrieved from reference TRBV9 and TRBJ1-2, is DSGVTQTPKHLITATGQRVTLRCSPRSGDLSVYWYQQSLDQGLQFLIQYYNGEERAKGNILERFSAQQFPDLHSELNLSSLELGDSALYFCASSVAGQAYGYTFGSGTRLTVV.

This clonotype was observed many times. The gene calls are TRBV6-5 and TRBJ2-2; D gene unclear. The CDR3 length is 15 residues. V was pared by 3 bases and J by 4 bases, with 12 bases between. Per germline, CDR1 MNHEY and CDR2 SVGAGI. The DNA for the CDR3 is TGTGCCAGCAGTTATACCTCCCTAGGCACCGGGGAGCTGTTTTTT. Amino acids: CASSYTSLGTGELFF.

This CDR3 reads CASSDQGNTGELFF. The CDR3 nucleotides are TGTGCCAGCAGTGATCAAGGGAACACCGGGGAGCTGTTTTTT. V and J are TRBV2 and TRBJ2-2, with D unresolved. The ends were cut back, 3 bases at V and 1 base at J, with 6 bases in the middle. This CDR3 has 14 residues. Germline V CDR1 and CDR2: SNHLY, FYNNEI.

The chain couples TRBV5-1 to TRBJ2-1, with 8 bases fitting TRBD1. This CDR3 has 14 residues. The junction had 5 bases not matched to a gene; V was cut back by 8 bases and J by 1 base. Germline values: CDR1 SGHRS, CDR2 YFSETQ. CDR3 region: CASFDRGSYNEQFF. In DNA, the CDR3 is TGCGCCAGTTTCGACAGGGGTTCCTACAATGAGCAGTTCTTC.